Below, one T cell receptor (beta chain) is given with its context. Its cognate antigen has yet to be identified. The input lacks base qualities; no much larger clone sits a single base away. Libraries came from the immunoSEQ multiplex PCR assay. For most patients, genomic DNA was isolated with the Qiagen DNeasy Blood and Tissue Kit and shipped frozen to Adaptive Biotechnologies for TCR sequencing. For most patients, genomic DNA was subjected to high-throughput TCR-beta CDR3 sequencing by Adaptive Biotechnologies. On the authors' methods: Adaptive's ImmunoSEQ software was the source of the TCR sequencing data for 15 to 20 patients, while three other patients were processed with MiXCR and VDJtools. To correct CD4 versus CD8 sorting errors, any sequence found in both subsets at a frequency ratio below 5:1 was removed. CDR3 nucleotide sequences shared between donor and recipient were removed because their origin could not be assigned. To count as alloreactive, a clone needed at least 2-fold expansion over unstimulated cells and a minimum CFSE-low frequency of 0.002% (template counts) or 0.001% (read counts). Mappable clones were those detected in sequenced pre-transplant spleen, lymph node, or MLR CFSE-low populations of the donor or recipient. Cumulative frequency of alloreactive clones was calculated as a percentage of all sequences weighted by copy number. The immuneACCESS repertoire file appears here via TCRdb, limited to in-frame rearrangements. These files lack a portion of the clones; in checked studies, under half of the deficit traces to unresolved V genes, and the cause of the others is not known. V and J calls and clone size follow that table, whereas D and trimming were derived from the DNA. In all, the sample holds tens of thousands of clones, and 85% to 95% of those were seen once. The ten biggest clones cover approximately 5.6% of the sample.

The sample belongs to a study of graft-versus-host responses after intestinal transplantation (dated by TCRdb to the early 2020s). About the investigation overall: Recipients received multivisceral, liver-intestinal, or isolated intestinal transplants. Every recipient was given anti-thymocyte globulin induction, then maintenance tacrolimus and steroids for roughly 3 years. Graft-versus-host and host-versus-graft alloreactive T cell clones were tracked in the graft, circulation and bone marrow after intestinal transplantation using bulk TCR-beta CDR3 sequencing. Alloreactive clones were identified by sequencing pre-transplant mixed lymphocyte reaction products and comparing them with unstimulated pre-transplant donor and recipient T cells. A cohort of some 24 intestinal transplant recipients, including one retransplant, was enrolled, and 3 patients lacking pretransplant specimens were excluded. Donor T cell macrochimerism was defined as a peak of at least 4% donor T cells among recipient peripheral blood mononuclear cells. Rather than going through the commercial service, samples from three later patients were sequenced in-house on an Illumina MiSeq and processed with MiXCR.

The research as a whole found: Patients with donor T cell macrochimerism had high GvH to HvG T cell clonal ratios in their allografts. GvH clones turned up in recipient bone marrow, with some appearing earlier in ileal mucosa or blood, a pattern consistent with an intestinal mucosal origin. Peak levels of circulating GvH clones were associated with declines in HvG clones early after transplant. The relatively low number and heterogeneity of intestinal transplant patients limited the conclusions.

The sample's time point label, in plain terms: cells obtained before transplantation from donor or recipient. CD3+CD4+ and CD3+CD8+ populations were FACS-sorted from unstimulated pre-transplant donor and recipient cells taken from spleen or lymph nodes. This sequence was found in a human donor who received an intestinal transplant. The input for sequencing was unstimulated CD8+ T cells sorted from spleen or lymph node cells, taken before intestinal transplant.

CDR3 reads: CSAPGAYGYTF. The nucleotides read TGCAGCGCCCCGGGGGCGTATGGCTACACCTTC. This chain is built from TRBV29-1 and TRBJ1-2; D gene: possibly TRBD1, on 6 matching bases. At the junction V is shortened by 7 bases and J by 5 bases, with 11 bases in between. The CDR3 runs 11 residues from the cysteine to the phenylalanine. Only the CDR3 part of the read is kept: 33 bases, read in frame from the first base. Per the germline V gene, SQVTM is the CDR1 and ANQGSEA is the CDR2.